A single sample gave rise to the 21 T cell receptor beta chains below, sequenced in a study of T cells after posttransplantation cyclophosphamide. Control samples came 1 year after myeloablative marrow transplants with methotrexate plus calcineurin inhibitor. Here immunoSEQ multiplex PCR was the method, and the copy in TCRdb shows in-frame clones only, minus some. The sample has 10,000 to 15,000 clones, around 81% seen once. Sequenced material: PBMCs, taken less than 400 days after allogeneic stem cell transplant with calcineurin inhibitor and methotrexate. The receptors here all came from a male patient aged 25-45 years who received an allogeneic stem cell transplant from an unrelated donor, was CMV-positive, and had acute GVHD only. Some T cells may be transferred from the graft donor.

This clone was recorded once. The chain uses TRBV11-1 and TRBJ1-2, with a tentative D call TRBD1 (5 bases). Germline V lookup: CDR1 SGHAT, CDR2 FQDESV (reference sequence). The CDR3 contains 18 residues. Trimming pared 1 base from V and 8 bases from J, leaving 26 bases between. The CDR3 region is CASSLDRPSEFPGQGYTF. For the CDR3, the DNA is TGTGCCAGCAGCTTAGACAGGCCTTCGGAATTTCCAGGGCAAGGCTACACCTTC.

The chain recombines TRBV5-1 with TRBJ1-4, with D uncertain. The V gene lost 0 bases and the J gene lost 0 bases, with 9 bases spanning the gap. The CDR3 extends over 16 amino acids. CDR1 is SGHRS and CDR2 is YFSETQ in the germline V gene. The CDR3 sequence is CASSLGRSATNEKLFF. The CDR3 DNA follows: TGCGCCAGCAGCTTGGGCCGGTCTGCAACTAATGAAAAACTGTTTTTT.

J is TRBJ2-2 and V is TRBV6-1, with D possibly matching TRBD2 (6 bases). Trimming pared 1 base from V and 7 bases from J, leaving 13 bases between. Germline V lookup: CDR1 MNHNS, CDR2 SASEGT. This CDR3 spans 15 amino acids. The CDR3 nucleotides are TGTGCCAGCAGTGAAGTGGCCGGGGGTTTCGGGGAGCTGTTTTTT. As protein: CASSEVAGGFGELFF.

CDR3 sequence: CASSRVQNSAGYQPQHF. For the CDR3, the DNA is TGTGCCAGTAGTCGGGTTCAAAATAGTGCGGGCTATCAGCCCCAGCATTTT. The rearrangement joins TRBV19 to TRBJ1-5; D not certain. This CDR3 spans 17 amino acids. V was shortened by 5 bases and J by 5 bases, with 22 bases between the two germline ends. Germline V gives CDR1 LNHDA, CDR2 SQIVND (reference sequence). The entire variable domain, with the rest obtained from reference TRBV19 and TRBJ1-5, is as follows: DGGITQSPKYLFRKEGQNVTLSCEQNLNHDAMYWYRQDPGQGLRLIYYSQIVNDFQKGDIAEGYSVSREKKESFPLTVTSAQKNPTAFYLCASSRVQNSAGYQPQHFGDGTRLSIL.

The J gene is TRBJ1-5, the V gene TRBV30; 8 nucleotides match TRBD1. V gave up 0 bases and J gave up 6 bases; unmatched junction bases: 4. Germline CDR1 reads GTSNPN; CDR2 reads SVGIG (reference sequence). The length of the CDR3 is 14 residues. The CDR3 DNA sequence: TGTGCCTGGAGTGTGGACAGGGTGGGTCAGCCCCAGCATTTT. Translated: CAWSVDRVGQPQHF.

In this sample, this clone turned up once. The J gene is TRBJ2-1, the V gene TRBV12-2; TRBD1, the table's D call, was not compared with the DNA. TRBV12-2 is reported as a pseudogene. The CDR3 covers 19 residues. The CDR3 region is CASRFRWHLQGVGYNEQFF. The DNA of the CDR3 is TGTGCAAGTCGCTTTCGGTGGCATCTGCAGGGGGTCGGGTACAATGAGCAGTTCTTC.

This chain connects TRBV18 to TRBJ2-5, with a possible D match to TRBD1 (5 bases). CDR3 size: 18 residues. From germline, CDR1 is KGHSH and CDR2 LQKENI. Trimming removed 2 bases from V and 1 base from J, with 20 bases in between. CDR3 nucleotide sequence: TGTGCCAGCTCACCAATGTTCGAAGGGGTAAAGACCCAAGAGACCCAGTACTTC. It specifies CASSPMFEGVKTQETQYF.

This chain uses TRBV14 with TRBJ1-2; D unresolved. There are 16 residues in the CDR3. V lost 1 base and J lost 4, with 16 bases in between. The V gene's germline CDR1 is SGHDN and CDR2 FVKESK. CDR3 sequence reads: CASSQGHQSRLYGYTF. In nucleotides, the CDR3 is TGTGCCAGCAGCCAAGGCCACCAGAGCAGGCTCTATGGCTACACCTTC.

This chain connects TRBV7-2 to TRBJ2-7, with 9 bases matching TRBD2. Germline loops: CDR1 SGHTA, CDR2 FQGNSA. V dropped 5 bases and J dropped 3; count of bases not matched to a gene: 5. There are 14 residues in the CDR3. CDR3: CASSRGSGGYEQYF. The CDR3 bases are TGTGCCAGCAGCAGGGGTAGCGGGGGCTACGAGCAGTACTTC.

This clone was seen more than once but under ten times. The chain couples TRBV6-6 to TRBJ1-6, with 7 bases lining up with TRBD1. Losses at the gene ends were 3 bases for V and 14 bases for J; bases not matched to a gene: 7. The CDR3 spans 13 residues. Germline V gene lookup returns CDR1 MNHNY and CDR2 SVGAGI (reference sequence). CDR3 residues: CASSYQGVLTLHF. As DNA, the CDR3 is TGTGCCAGCAGTTATCAGGGGGTATTAACCCTCCACTTT.

The chain couples TRBV19 to TRBJ1-1; D gene ambiguous. The CDR3 runs 14 residues. V lost 5 bases and J lost 2, with 12 bases in between. In germline, CDR1 is LNHDA, CDR2 SQIVND (reference sequence). Here the CDR3 reads CASSAPGRNTEAFF. The DNA for the CDR3 is TGTGCCAGTAGTGCCCCGGGTCGAAACACTGAAGCTTTCTTT.

The V gene is TRBV5-6, the J gene TRBJ1-1; perhaps TRBD1 as D (5 bases). V lost 0 bases, J lost 10 bases, and 10 bases lay in between. The CDR3 totals 12 residues. Germline loops: CDR1 SGHDT, CDR2 YYEEEE. The CDR3 DNA sequence: TGTGCCAGCAGCTTGGCGGGGGGGACAGCTTTCTTT. Translation gives CASSLAGGTAFF.

This clone was picked up one time. DNA for the CDR3: TGTGCCAGCAGCGTAGGAGGAGGCCGGCACCTCGAGCAGTACTTC. Protein: CASSVGGGRHLEQYF. The chain couples TRBV9 to TRBJ2-7, with a possible D match to TRBD2 (5 bases). The V and J ends lost 0 bases and 6 bases respectively, with 16 bases between them. Germline CDR1 SGDLS, CDR2 YYNGEE. This CDR3 has 15 amino acids.

This chain uses TRBV5-1 with TRBJ2-7, with TRBD2 as a possible D gene (5 bases). V lost 4 bases and J lost 6, with 17 bases in between. The CDR3 totals 14 residues. CDR1 is SGHRS, CDR2 YFSETQ, per germline. The CDR3 protein is CASSPGGSSPEQYF. In DNA form, the CDR3 reads TGCGCCAGCAGCCCCGGAGGATCCTCACCCGAGCAGTACTTC.

This sequence joins TRBV6-5 and TRBJ2-1; 8 positions match TRBD2. The germline CDR1 and CDR2 sequences are MNHEY and SVGAGI. The CDR3 totals 13 residues. After removal of 6 bases from V and 8 bases from J, the junction contained 6 bases not matched to a gene. CDR3 in DNA: TGTGCCAGCAGACCCGGGACTAGATATGAGCAGTTCTTC. Amino acids: CASRPGTRYEQFF.

The chain is built from TRBV18 and TRBJ1-4; TRBD1 matches at 10 bases. The trim removed 3 bases at V and 3 bases at J, leaving 16 bases unmatched. This CDR3 spans 20 amino acids. Germline values: CDR1 KGHSH, CDR2 LQKENI. The CDR3 protein is CASSPTLIKDRGHANEKLFF. DNA of the CDR3: TGTGCCAGCTCACCCACCCTAATAAAAGACAGGGGGCACGCTAATGAAAAACTGTTTTTT.

The chain joins TRBV9 to TRBJ2-1, with 10 bases aligning to TRBD2. Trimming at V came to 4 bases and at J to 12 bases, leaving 10 bases not matched to a gene. Germline CDR1 reads SGDLS; CDR2 reads YYNGEE. The CDR3 spans 14 residues. CDR3 sequence (DNA): TGTGCCAGCAGCCGCATTCTAGCGGGAGCCGGGCAGTTCTTC. Protein sequence: CASSRILAGAGQFF. Full variable domain (remainder filled in from reference TRBV9 and TRBJ2-1): DSGVTQTPKHLITATGQRVTLRCSPRSGDLSVYWYQQSLDQGLQFLIQYYNGEERAKGNILERFSAQQFPDLHSELNLSSLELGDSALYFCASSRILAGAGQFFGPGTRLTVL.

The V call is TRBV7-9, the J call TRBJ2-7, with D possibly being TRBD1 (6 bases). This CDR3 has 14 residues. V was cut by 3 bases and J by 3 bases, with 12 bases left in between. Germline CDR1 SEHNR, CDR2 FQNEAQ (reference sequence). The CDR3 loop reads CASSFSQGNYEQYF. The CDR3 DNA follows: TGTGCCAGCAGCTTCTCGCAGGGGAACTACGAGCAGTACTTC.

This sequence joins TRBV6-6 and TRBJ2-1; 13 bases align to TRBD2. Germline loops: CDR1 MNHNY, CDR2 SVGAGI (reference sequence). V gave up 5 bases and J gave up 8 bases; unmatched junction bases: 6. This CDR3 is built from 15 residues. In DNA form, the CDR3 reads TGTGCCAGCAGTCACACTAGCGGGAGGGCCGATGAGCAGTTCTTC. Translating it yields CASSHTSGRADEQFF.

V gene TRBV6-5 combines with J gene TRBJ2-7; TRBD1 matches at 12 bases. The germline gives CDR1 MNHEY, CDR2 SVGAGI. The CDR3 covers 14 residues. J lost 5 bases, V lost 6 bases, and 5 bases had no gene match. The CDR3 loop is CASSGGTGGDEQYF. CDR3 DNA sequence: TGTGCCAGCAGCGGGGGGACAGGGGGCGACGAGCAGTACTTC.

This chain uses TRBV6-5 with TRBJ2-7; 9 bases match TRBD2. The V segment lost 10 bases and the J segment 3 bases; nucleotides outside the gene matches: 10. Germline V gives CDR1 MNHEY, CDR2 SVGAGI. The length of the CDR3 is 14 residues. The DNA of the CDR3 is TGTGCCACCAGATATAGCGGGGGCCTCTACGAGCAGTACTTC. The encoded protein is CATRYSGGLYEQYF.